The following is a T cell receptor (beta chain) sequence with its context. This entry belongs to a study of blood T cell repertoires in COVID-19. Across the study: Acute and convalescent COVID-19 specimens originated in the United States, Italy and Spain. T cells, B-cell-depleted T cells, or PBMCs supplied cDNA or gDNA.

This CDR3 region has 17 residues. The germline V gene encodes CDR1 SGHNT and CDR2 YYREEE (reference sequence). V gave up 2 bases and J gave up 0 bases; unmatched junction bases: 8. In the original analysis: Using reference gene primer amplification, nucleated cell counts were estimated. Repertoires were generated with immunoSEQ multiplex PCR, while TCRdb's copy carries only in-frame clones and drops some. V and J calls and clone size are given by that table; D and trimming were obtained from the DNA. This sample has 150,000 or so clones; about 86% occur once, and the top ten carry about 7%. Sequenced: peripheral blood. The chain carries TRBV5-4 and TRBJ1-3; 7 bases match TRBD1. The clonotype originates from a man aged 50-59 years with active or convalescent COVID-19. DNA for the CDR3: TGTGCCAGCAGCTTTCCAGGGGGTTCGAGCTCTGGAAACACCATATATTTT. Translated: CASSFPGGSSSGNTIYF.